Listed below are T cell receptor beta chains from one sample, sequenced in a study of T cells in tuberculosis. Produced via immunoSEQ multiplex PCR; TCRdb's table is partial and in-frame only. Altogether about 36,000 clones are present, over 90% being singletons, with the ten largest covering 5.5% to 8%. Input material: PBMCs. These receptors were taken from a donor between 5 and 29 years old with latent tuberculosis or without tuberculosis infection. Each CDR3 is given with its conserved first and last residue. The D gene is left open where the match is weak. Where a row states a size, it is once, few, many or the class of an expanded clone; other rows omit it.

j_call	clone_size	v_call	d_call	cdr3_aa	cdr3_nt
TRBJ1-2	NA	TRBV29-1	NA	CSVDVGDTLHNYGYTF	TGCAGCGTTGACGTTGGGGACACCTTACATAACTATGGCTACACCTTC
TRBJ2-7	NA	TRBV5-4	TRBD1	CASSSPQGTYEQYF	TGTGCCAGCAGTAGCCCACAGGGGACCTACGAGCAGTACTTC
TRBJ2-2	NA	TRBV2	NA	CASSLLDSLTGELFF	TGTGCCAGCAGTCTCCTAGACAGCCTCACCGGGGAGCTGTTTTTT
TRBJ2-3	NA	TRBV2	TRBD1	CASSLRSVSGTGSTDTQYF	TGTGCCAGCAGTTTGAGATCGGTTTCGGGGACAGGGAGTACAGATACGCAGTATTTT
TRBJ1-6	NA	TRBV6-4	NA	CASSDESPLHF	TGTGCCAGCAGTGACGAGTCACCCCTCCACTTT
TRBJ2-3	NA	TRBV5-1	TRBD1	CASKLQGELTARYTQYF	TGCGCCAGCAAGCTACAGGGGGAGTTGACCGCGCGTTATACGCAGTATTTT
TRBJ2-7	NA	TRBV9	NA	CASSVAAGYEQYF	TGTGCCAGCAGCGTAGCGGCGGGCTACGAGCAGTACTTC
TRBJ1-2	NA	TRBV7-8	TRBD1	CASSLSGGTVGGYTF	TGTGCCAGCAGCTTAAGTGGCGGGACAGTCGGCGGCTACACCTTC
TRBJ1-2	few	TRBV5-8	TRBD1	CASSLDRGYYGYTF	TGTGCCAGCAGCTTGGACAGGGGATACTATGGCTACACCTTC
TRBJ1-2	NA	TRBV7-2	NA	CASSLNISPGRGGYTF	TGTGCCAGCAGCTTAAATATCTCTCCGGGGCGGGGTGGCTACACCTTC
TRBJ2-1	NA	TRBV5-1	NA	CASRQGAHNEQFF	TGCGCCAGCAGACAGGGCGCTCACAATGAGCAGTTCTTC
TRBJ1-1	NA	TRBV5-1	TRBD1	CASTGQGAHTEAFF	TGCGCCAGCACCGGACAGGGGGCCCACACTGAAGCTTTCTTT
TRBJ1-5	NA	TRBV7-8	NA	CASTPRRGSNQPQHF	TGTGCCAGCACCCCGAGGAGGGGTAGCAATCAGCCCCAGCATTTT
TRBJ1-1	NA	TRBV4-2	NA	CASRTFRTANTEAFF	TGTGCCAGCAGAACCTTCCGGACAGCGAACACTGAAGCTTTCTTT
TRBJ2-7	NA	TRBV20-1	NA	CSARDYDEQYF	TGCAGTGCTAGAGATTATGACGAGCAGTACTTC
TRBJ1-2	once	TRBV19	TRBD1	CASSSGGTVFLVGYTF	TGTGCCAGTAGTTCGGGCGGGACAGTTTTTCTTGTTGGCTACACCTTC
TRBJ1-2	NA	TRBV7-2	TRBD1	CASSSPGQGAGGYTF	TGTGCCAGCAGCTCCCCGGGACAGGGGGCGGGAGGCTACACCTTC
TRBJ2-3	NA	TRBV7-2	TRBD2	CASSLTTSGGPGDTQYF	TGTGCCAGCAGTCTCACTACTAGCGGGGGGCCAGGGGATACGCAGTATTTT
TRBJ1-2	NA	TRBV5-6	NA	CASSFEGFYGYTF	TGTGCCAGCAGCTTTGAGGGATTCTATGGCTACACCTTC
TRBJ2-1	NA	TRBV29-1	TRBD1	CSSRDRANEQFF	TGCAGTTCCCGGGACAGGGCCAATGAGCAGTTCTTC
TRBJ1-2	NA	TRBV7-9	TRBD1	CASSPAGTGNYGYTF	TGTGCCAGCAGCCCTGCCGGGACAGGGAACTATGGCTACACCTTC
TRBJ2-2	NA	TRBV4-3	NA	CASSHVTGWNTGELFF	TGCGCCAGCAGCCATGTGACAGGCTGGAACACCGGGGAGCTGTTTTTT
TRBJ1-2	NA	TRBV30	NA	CAWSGGRSNYGYTF	TGTGCCTGGAGTGGCGGCCGCTCTAACTATGGCTACACCTTC
TRBJ2-3	NA	TRBV6-1	NA	CASSEVGGIYTDTQYF	TGTGCCAGCAGTGAAGTTGGGGGGATATACACAGATACGCAGTATTTT
TRBJ2-2	few	TRBV25-1	TRBD1	CASSDRQGSGGELFF	TGTGCCAGCAGTGACCGACAGGGGAGTGGGGGGGAGCTGTTTTTT
TRBJ1-3	NA	TRBV7-9	NA	CASTLGGSGNTIYF	TGTGCCAGCACCCTAGGTGGATCTGGAAACACCATATATTTT
TRBJ1-1	NA	TRBV5-5	NA	CASSLGGREAFF	TGTGCCAGCAGCTTGGGGGGCAGGGAAGCTTTCTTT
TRBJ2-4	NA	TRBV7-9	TRBD1	CASSSDGTGRRIQYF	TGTGCCAGCAGTAGTGACGGGACAGGAAGACGGATTCAGTACTTC
TRBJ2-3	once	TRBV5-4	TRBD2	CASSSPGLAVASTDTQYF	TGTGCCAGCAGCTCCCCGGGACTAGCGGTAGCTAGCACAGATACGCAGTATTTT
TRBJ2-7	NA	TRBV5-1	TRBD1	CASSFLGQGFNEQYF	TGCGCCAGCAGCTTTTTGGGACAGGGGTTTAACGAGCAGTACTTC
TRBJ2-3	NA	TRBV5-4	TRBD1	CASNQGAGDTDTQYF	TGTGCCAGCAACCAGGGGGCAGGAGACACAGATACGCAGTATTTT
TRBJ2-2	NA	TRBV11-2	TRBD1	CASSLGGTGTGELFF	TGTGCCAGCAGCTTAGGCGGGACAGGCACCGGGGAGCTGTTTTTT
TRBJ2-7	NA	TRBV7-9	TRBD1	CASSSLPTGGAKDYEQYF	TGTGCCAGCAGCTCCCTCCCCACAGGGGGCGCGAAGGACTACGAGCAGTACTTC
TRBJ2-2	NA	TRBV7-3	NA	CASSLIGGELFF	TGTGCCAGCAGCTTGATCGGCGGGGAGCTGTTTTTT
TRBJ2-7	NA	TRBV27	TRBD1	CASSLDRGQNEQYF	TGTGCCAGCAGTTTGGACAGGGGGCAGAACGAGCAGTACTTC
TRBJ2-1	NA	TRBV5-1	TRBD1	CASSWAGGPPNNEQFF	TGCGCCAGCAGCTGGGCAGGGGGCCCCCCTAACAATGAGCAGTTCTTC
TRBJ1-2	NA	TRBV25-1	NA	CASSEYLEDANYGYTF	TGTGCCAGCAGTGAATATTTGGAGGACGCGAACTATGGCTACACCTTC
TRBJ1-1	few	TRBV7-2	TRBD1	CASSLGDRVNTEAFF	TGTGCCAGCAGCTTGGGGGACAGGGTCAACACTGAAGCTTTCTTT
TRBJ1-1	NA	TRBV29-1	NA	CSVEGGGEAFF	TGCAGCGTTGAGGGAGGGGGTGAAGCTTTCTTT
TRBJ1-2	NA	TRBV29-1	TRBD1	CSDLDRASYGYTF	TGCAGCGACCTAGACAGGGCGAGCTATGGCTACACCTTC
TRBJ1-3	NA	TRBV30	NA	CAWTQGRTTIYF	TGTGCCTGGACCCAGGGCAGAACCACCATATATTTT
TRBJ2-3	NA	TRBV9	NA	CASQRQNTDTQYF	TGTGCTAGCCAGCGGCAAAACACAGATACGCAGTATTTT
TRBJ1-2	NA	TRBV7-2	NA	CASSLVEGRGYTF	TGTGCCAGCAGCTTAGTCGAGGGTCGTGGCTACACCTTC
TRBJ2-1	NA	TRBV7-8	TRBD1	CASSHLGDGQGHNEQFF	TGTGCCAGCAGCCACCTAGGAGACGGACAGGGACACAATGAGCAGTTCTTC
TRBJ2-1	NA	TRBV4-1	TRBD2	CASKRGGVNEQFF	TGCGCCAGCAAGCGGGGGGGCGTAAATGAGCAGTTCTTC
TRBJ1-3	NA	TRBV19	NA	CASSRSGFGGSGNTIYF	TGTGCCAGTAGTCGGTCAGGATTTGGTGGCTCTGGAAACACCATATATTTT
TRBJ2-2	NA	TRBV7-6	TRBD1	CASRLTDRTDRELFF	TGTGCCAGCAGACTTACGGACAGGACAGACCGGGAGCTGTTTTTT
TRBJ1-1	once	TRBV5-1	NA	CASSLGAGTMNTEAFF	TGCGCCAGCAGCTTGGGTGCGGGGACCATGAACACTGAAGCTTTCTTT
TRBJ2-2	NA	TRBV19	NA	CVIAGGRTGELFF	TGTGTCATAGCTGGAGGGCGTACCGGGGAGCTGTTTTTT
TRBJ1-2	NA	TRBV6-5	TRBD1	CASSGDRVYGYTF	TGTGCCAGCAGTGGAGACAGGGTCTATGGCTACACCTTC
TRBJ1-1	NA	TRBV5-5	TRBD1	CASSPTGAEAFF	TGTGCCAGCAGCCCGACAGGGGCTGAAGCTTTCTTT
TRBJ2-7	NA	TRBV13	TRBD1	CASSLGGRGHEQYF	TGTGCCAGCAGCTTAGGAGGCAGGGGGCACGAGCAGTACTTC
TRBJ1-1	NA	TRBV7-2	NA	CASSFHGGPSEAFF	TGTGCCAGCAGCTTTCATGGGGGCCCCAGCGAAGCTTTCTTT
TRBJ1-1	NA	TRBV4-2	NA	CASSPGGYTEAFF	TGTGCCAGCAGCCCAGGTGGGTACACTGAAGCTTTCTTT
TRBJ2-7	NA	TRBV9	TRBD1	CASSALDRAFDEQYF	TGTGCCAGCAGCGCCCTCGACAGGGCTTTTGACGAGCAGTACTTC
TRBJ2-2	once	TRBV6-5	TRBD1	CASSYSPGGSTGELFF	TGTGCCAGCAGTTACTCCCCAGGGGGCAGCACCGGGGAGCTGTTTTTT
TRBJ1-3	NA	TRBV19	NA	CASSTAGNTIYF	TGTGCCAGTAGTACTGCTGGAAACACCATATATTTT
TRBJ2-7	once	TRBV9	TRBD1	CASSVDLDIPGQEPYEQYF	TGTGCCAGCAGCGTAGATTTGGACATACCGGGACAGGAGCCCTACGAGCAGTACTTC